The next 5 T cell receptor beta chains were all read from a single sample in a study of T cell responses to AZD1222 COVID-19 vaccine. The repertoire was sequenced with immunoSEQ multiplex PCR; TCRdb's copy has only in-frame clones and lacks some. In the table there are approximately 88,000 clones, 92% of which are singletons. The source was peripheral blood, collected on day 0 of AZD1222 vaccination. Receptors originate from an adult in good health.

The CDR3 loop reads CASSFLGVHSYEQYF. CDR3 nucleotide sequence: TGTGCCAGCAGCTTTTTGGGCGTTCACTCCTACGAGCAGTACTTC. The chain joins TRBV7-2 to TRBJ2-7; D is undetermined. Trimming cost V 3 bases and J 0 bases, with 12 bases left between them. The germline CDR1 and CDR2 sequences are SGHTA and FQGNSA. The CDR3 has 15 amino acids.

The rearrangement joins TRBV6-1 to TRBJ1-5, with D perhaps matching TRBD1 (6 bases). V was pared by 10 bases and J by 2 bases, with 15 bases between. Germline CDR1 is MNHNS and CDR2 is SASEGT. The CDR3 is 14 residues long. CDR3 nucleotides: TGTGCCATATCGCAGGGGTTAGGCAATCAGCCCCAGCATTTT. Its protein is CAISQGLGNQPQHF.

The V and J genes are TRBV7-9 and TRBJ2-1, with 10 bases that match TRBD2. This CDR3 region has 14 residues. The ends lost 7 bases at V and 10 bases at J; junction bases unmatched: 10. Germline V gene sequence: CDR1 SEHNR, CDR2 FQNEAQ (reference sequence). Here the CDR3 DNA reads TGTGCCAGCATCCTACTAGCGGGGAGCGAAGAGCAGTTCTTC. Residues: CASILLAGSEEQFF.

The CDR3 protein is CASSLGRTLNNSPLHF. Here the CDR3 DNA reads TGTGCCAGCAGCTTAGGGCGGACCCTGAATAATTCACCCCTCCACTTT. V gene TRBV7-9 combines with J gene TRBJ1-6, with D unclear. The ends were cut back, 1 base at V and 5 bases at J, with 12 bases in the middle. Germline lookup yields CDR1 SEHNR and CDR2 FQNEAQ (reference sequence). The CDR3 is made up of 16 amino acids.

The V gene is TRBV21-1, the J gene TRBJ1-5. TRBV21-1 is an annotated pseudogene. This CDR3 has 19 residues. CDR3 DNA sequence: TGTGCCAGCAGCAAAGCGCGGTGGGGGGCAGACAATAGCAATCAGCCCCAGCATTTT. It is translated as CASSKARWGADNSNQPQHF.